Given below is one TCR beta chain in context. This specimen comes from a study of blood T cell repertoires in COVID-19. As for the study in general: Some COVID-19 samples were acute and others convalescent; all came from the United States, Italy and Spain. The cDNA or gDNA used as material had been derived from T cells, B-cell-depleted T cells, or PBMCs.

In the authors' methods: Researchers report that nucleated cell counts were estimated from reference gene primer amplification. Libraries were prepared by immunoSEQ multiplex PCR; TCRdb keeps only in-frame clonotypes and omits some of them. V and J calls and clone size come straight from that table; D and trimming were deduced from the DNA. The table includes roughly 200,000 clones, 70% to 90% detected once. Per germline, CDR1 LGHDT and CDR2 YNNKEL (reference sequence). V was cut by 8 bases and J by 1 base, with 9 bases left in between. The CDR3 totals 13 residues. This receptor was obtained from a woman aged 25 to 45 with acute or convalescent COVID-19. Sequenced: peripheral blood. The V and J genes are TRBV3-1 (or the pseudogene TRBV3-2) and TRBJ2-1; D ambiguous. As DNA, the CDR3 is TGTGCCAGCGGCGGCCTTTCCTACAATGAGCAGTTCTTC. It codes for CASGGLSYNEQFF.